This T cell receptor (beta chain) was sequenced for a study of identical twins. This clonotype was detected only a few times. The germline CDR1 and CDR2 sequences are MNHEY and SVGAGI. The CDR3 extends over 11 amino acids. V lost 7 bases and J 11 bases, leaving 11 bases between the germline ends. TCRdb reanalysed the 5' RACE reads using MiXCR and keeps one entry per CDR3 protein. The profile shows about 790,000 distinct CDR3 sequences, about 18% of them singletons. The sample was also linked to a second study, of T cells expressing NK-cell markers. That study reports: From sorted CD3+CD56+NKG2C+, CD3+CD56+NKG2C- and CD3+CD56-NKG2C+ T cells came the TCR beta repertoires.

Sequencing was done on a sample of PBMCs. This receptor was taken from a woman aged 18-29 years in good health. V gene TRBV6-5 combines with J gene TRBJ2-2; D gene uncertain. DNA for the CDR3: TGTGCCAGCACTACGGGCCGAGAGCTGTTTTTT. Protein product: CASTTGRELFF.